What follows describes a single T cell receptor (beta chain). The source of the sample is a study of shared clonotypes between healthy human individuals. Produced via immunoSEQ multiplex PCR; TCRdb's table is partial and in-frame only. The table includes roughly 2.2 million clones, 93% detected once. The clonotype was recovered from a man between 18 and 29 years old in good health. Some clones in this sample may be carry-over from other donors' samples. The sample consisted of naive CD4+ T cells from PBMCs. Subset denoted: CD45RA+ positively selected.

This chain's CDR3 is CASNLDPYTEAFF. As DNA, the CDR3 is TGTGCCAGCAACCTAGACCCTTACACTGAAGCTTTCTTT. The chain joins TRBV28 to TRBJ1-1; no reliable D call. Trimming cost V 7 bases and J 3 bases, with 12 bases left between them. In germline, CDR1 is MDHEN, CDR2 SYDVKM. CDR3 length: 13 amino acids.